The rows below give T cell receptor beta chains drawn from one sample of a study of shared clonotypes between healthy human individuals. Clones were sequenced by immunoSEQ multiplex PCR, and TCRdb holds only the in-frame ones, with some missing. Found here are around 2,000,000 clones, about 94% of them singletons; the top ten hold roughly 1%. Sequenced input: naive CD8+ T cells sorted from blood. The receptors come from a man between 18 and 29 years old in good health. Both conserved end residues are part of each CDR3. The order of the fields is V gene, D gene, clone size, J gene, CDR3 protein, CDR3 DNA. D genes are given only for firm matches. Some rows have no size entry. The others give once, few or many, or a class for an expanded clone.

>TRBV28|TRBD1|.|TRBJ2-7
CASSLPGQYEQYF
TGTGCCAGCAGTTTACCGGGACAGTACGAGCAGTACTTC
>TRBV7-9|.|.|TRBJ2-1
CASSFVLSGRDEQFF
TGTGCCAGCAGCTTTGTTTTGTCGGGAAGGGATGAGCAGTTCTTC
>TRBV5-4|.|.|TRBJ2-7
CASSSVPYEQYF
TGTGCCAGCAGCTCTGTTCCCTACGAGCAGTACTTC
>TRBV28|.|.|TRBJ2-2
CASSLNIGAPGELFF
TGTGCCAGCAGTTTAAATATCGGGGCACCCGGGGAGCTGTTTTTT
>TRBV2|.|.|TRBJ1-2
CASSEGKGYTF
TGTGCCAGCAGTGAGGGGAAGGGCTACACCTTC
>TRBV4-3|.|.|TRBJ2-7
CASSQDQRRYEQYF
TGCGCCAGCAGCCAAGACCAAAGGCGGTACGAGCAGTACTTC
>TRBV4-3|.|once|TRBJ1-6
CASSQEYRQGSPLHF
TGCGCCAGCAGCCAAGAATACAGGCAGGGTTCACCCCTCCACTTT
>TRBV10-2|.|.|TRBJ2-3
CASSEWGTDTQYF
TGCGCCAGCAGTGAGTGGGGGACAGATACGCAGTATTTT
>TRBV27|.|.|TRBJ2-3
CASSLSSGTLTDTQYF
TGTGCCAGCAGTTTATCGAGTGGGACTCTCACAGATACGCAGTATTTT
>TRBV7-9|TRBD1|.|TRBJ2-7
CASSPPGTGDSSYEQYF
TGTGCCAGCAGCCCCCCCGGGACAGGGGACTCCTCCTACGAGCAGTACTTC
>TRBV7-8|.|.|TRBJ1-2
CASSLALGFDGYTF
TGTGCCAGCAGCTTAGCTCTCGGGTTCGATGGCTACACCTTC
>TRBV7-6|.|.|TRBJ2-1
CASSRTTGAGNEQFF
TGTGCCAGCAGCCGGACCACGGGGGCGGGCAATGAGCAGTTCTTC
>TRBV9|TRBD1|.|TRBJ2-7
CASSMGQGAYEQYF
TGTGCCAGCAGCATGGGACAGGGGGCCTACGAGCAGTACTTC
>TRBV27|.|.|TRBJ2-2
CASSLGRGVGELFF
TGTGCCAGCAGTTTAGGCAGAGGGGTCGGGGAGCTGTTTTTT
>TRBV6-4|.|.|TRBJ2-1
CASSEPPGTEQFF
TGTGCCAGCAGTGAACCCCCCGGGACTGAGCAGTTCTTC